This T cell receptor beta chain was recorded in a study of T cells in localized non-small cell lung cancer. Germline V gene data show CDR1 as LGHNA and CDR2 as YNFKEQ. Losses at the gene ends were 4 bases for V and 4 bases for J; bases not matched to a gene: 5. This CDR3 has 14 amino acids. Overall study findings and caveats: When the top 100 tumor clones were examined, a median around 58 of them also appeared in the adjacent lung, which was paired and uninvolved. The greatest T cell clonality was found in uninvolved adjacent lung (higher than in tumor).

Using immunoSEQ multiplex PCR, the repertoire was profiled, and TCRdb retains in-frame clones only, with some absent. The profile shows about 14,000 clones, more than 70% of them singletons. Points on this clone: Its antigen is not known.

The chain combines TRBV4-2 with TRBJ2-7, with 9 positions matching TRBD1. The receptor was isolated from a female donor older than 55 with stage I squamous cell lung carcinoma. Source: peripheral blood, taken before any cancer treatment. CDR3 bases: TGTGCCAGCAGCCGGGGGACAGGGAGGTACGAGCAGTACTTC. Residues: CASSRGTGRYEQYF.